This passage covers 7 T cell receptor beta chains from one sample sequenced in a study of spatial heterogeneity in lung cancer. Using its own MiXCR run on the 5' RACE reads, TCRdb lists one record per CDR3 protein. The sample gives roughly 11,000 distinct CDR3 sequences, more than 3.5% of which show up once; around 50% is in the top ten. Time point denoted: sample taken at primary tumor resection. The sample was PBMCs, taken at surgery. The receptors stem from a female donor with early-stage non-small cell lung cancer.

This clonotype was counted a few times. This rearrangement joins TRBV27 to TRBJ2-7; the D gene is possibly TRBD2 (5 bases). Germline-derived CDR1 and CDR2 are MNHEY and SMNVEV (reference sequence). This CDR3 contains 14 residues. V was cut by 5 bases and J by 5 bases, with 16 bases left in between. CDR3 in amino acids: CASSPRIAGHEQYF. DNA of the CDR3: TGTGCCAGCAGTCCCCGGATCGCGGGCCACGAGCAGTACTTC.

This clonotype was counted ten times or more. The rearrangement joins TRBV12-3 or TRBV12-4 to TRBJ1-5; 10 nucleotides agree with TRBD1. Germline trimming cut 5 bases from V and 3 bases from J; bases unmatched to any gene: 4. CDR3 size: 15 residues. The CDR3 loop is CASSTGTGDNQPQHF. The CDR3 DNA reads as TGTGCCAGCAGTACTGGGACAGGGGACAATCAGCCCCAGCATTTT.

This clonotype showed up many times. The V call is TRBV12-3 or TRBV12-4, the J call TRBJ2-3, with D tentatively TRBD2 (5 bases). This CDR3 spans 16 amino acids. The V end was cut by 5 bases, the J end by 2 bases, with 17 bases between. CDR3: CASSTLGGFYTDTQYF. The CDR3 DNA is TGTGCCAGCAGTACCCTGGGCGGGTTCTACACAGATACGCAGTATTTT.

This clonotype was observed many times. This chain connects TRBV6-2 or TRBV6-3 to TRBJ2-7; D remains unclear. V was shortened by 5 bases and J by 2 bases, with 7 bases between the two germline ends. Germline-derived CDR1 and CDR2 are MNHEY and SVGEGT. The length of the CDR3 is 12 residues. CDR3 DNA sequence: TGTGCCAGCAGTAGTAGTCCCTACGAGCAGTACTTC. Translated, it gives CASSSSPYEQYF.

This clonotype came up a few times. The chain recombines TRBV6-6 with TRBJ1-4; D gene uncertain. Germline loops: CDR1 MNHNY, CDR2 SVGAGI (reference sequence). This CDR3 is 14 amino acids long. Trimming pared 0 bases from V and 2 bases from J, leaving 4 bases between. The CDR3 region is CASSYSGTNEKLFF. Here the CDR3 DNA reads TGTGCCAGCAGTTACTCAGGGACTAATGAAAAACTGTTTTTT.

In its sample, this clonotype was seen many times. The chain is built from TRBV6-6 and TRBJ2-3; D is uncertain. Germline CDR1 and CDR2: MNHNY and SVGAGI (reference sequence). Trimming shortened V by 4 bases and J by 4 bases, and 6 bases separated the two germline ends. The CDR3 is 12 amino acids. The CDR3 nucleotides read TGTGCCAGCAGTTCTCAAGCAGATACGCAGTATTTT. This sequence encodes CASSSQADTQYF.

The rearrangement joins TRBV5-5 to TRBJ2-5, with D possibly called TRBD1 or TRBD2 (5 bases each). The V end was cut by 1 base, the J end by 5 bases, with 15 bases between. CDR1 is SGHKS and CDR2 is YYEKEE in the germline V gene (reference sequence). This CDR3 is 15 amino acids long. The chain's CDR3 is CASSLLNGAQETQYF. The CDR3 DNA reads as TGTGCCAGCAGCTTGTTGAACGGGGCGCAGGAGACCCAGTACTTC.